The 15 T cell receptor beta chains presented below share a single source sample, sequenced in a study of persistence of HIV-infected CD4 T cells. Nonspecific anti-CD3/anti-CD28 bead stimulation represents the broad CD4+ T cell repertoire. Sorting of responding CD4+ T cells relied on upregulated CD40 ligand together with CD69. Sequencing used immunoSEQ version 4 in survey mode. The protocol was immunoSEQ multiplex PCR, while the TCRdb copy is restricted to in-frame clones and leaves out a portion. The data contain 30,000 to 45,000 clones, roughly 87% of them singletons. Which antigens these TCRs recognize remains unknown. Here the sequenced sample was CD4+ T cells sorted from PBMCs after approximately 19-hour stimulation, taken from a patient who received antiretroviral therapy. The receptors stem from an adult man with HIV who was CMV-seropositive.

The V call is TRBV18, the J call TRBJ1-4; the match to TRBD1 covers 10 bases. Germline V CDR1 and CDR2: KGHSH, LQKENI. Losses at the gene ends were 3 bases for V and 8 bases for J; bases not matched to a gene: 6. The CDR3 runs to 15 residues. In DNA form, the CDR3 reads TGTGCCAGCTCACCCGGGACAGGGGCGCGAGAAAAACTGTTTTTT. This encodes CASSPGTGAREKLFF.

The gene calls are TRBV3-1 (or the pseudogene TRBV3-2) and TRBJ2-1; 8 bases align to TRBD2. CDR3 size: 15 residues. J was trimmed by 4 bases and V by 4 bases; bases with no gene match: 6. Germline CDR1 and CDR2: LGHDT and YNNKEL (reference sequence). The CDR3 DNA reads as TGTGCCAGCAGCCCGTCGGGGGGGCTTTACAATGAGCAGTTCTTC. Its translation is CASSPSGGLYNEQFF.

The chain has TRBV2 and TRBJ1-5; no clear D gene. V lost 2 bases to trimming and J lost 4 bases, with 9 bases between them. The CDR3 sequence is 14 residues long. Germline CDR1 SNHLY, CDR2 FYNNEI. Here the CDR3 reads CASSELWLNQPQHF. The CDR3 nucleotides read TGTGCCAGCAGTGAACTTTGGTTGAATCAGCCCCAGCATTTT.

This chain connects TRBV10-3 to TRBJ2-7, with 9 nucleotides matching TRBD2. CDR3 length: 14 residues. Germline assignment: CDR1 ENHRY and CDR2 SYGVKD. Trimming took 4 bases from V and 3 from J; bases not matched to a gene: 4. CDR3 coding DNA: TGTGCCATCAGTGCTTGGCGGGAGGGCTACGAGCAGTACTTC. It yields the protein CAISAWREGYEQYF.

The chain recombines TRBV6-5 with TRBJ2-1; no clear D. The CDR3 has 15 residues. From germline, CDR1 is MNHEY and CDR2 SVGAGI. With 6 bases removed from V and 4 bases from J, the gap between germline ends came to 16 bases. CDR3 protein: CASSRNSDWYNEQFF. CDR3 nucleotides: TGTGCCAGCAGCCGAAATTCAGACTGGTACAATGAGCAGTTCTTC.

This chain joins TRBV27 and TRBJ2-7; the match to TRBD1 covers 10 bases. The CDR3 runs to 15 residues. With V trimmed by 5 bases and J by 7 bases, 11 bases remained unmatched. Germline loops: CDR1 MNHEY, CDR2 SMNVEV (reference sequence). For the CDR3, the DNA is TGTGCCAGCAGTCCAAGGGGACAGGGGTTTAGGGAGCAGTACTTC. Its translation: CASSPRGQGFREQYF.

This clone was seen only once. This chain links TRBV10-3 with TRBJ1-4, with 8 bases fitting TRBD1. CDR3 length: 14 amino acids. CDR1 is ENHRY and CDR2 is SYGVKD in the germline V gene. The V segment lost 6 bases and the J segment 5 bases; nucleotides outside the gene matches: 5. The CDR3 sequence: CAISGTGGNEKLFF. CDR3 coding DNA: TGTGCCATCAGCGGGACAGGTGGGAATGAAAAACTGTTTTTT.

This clone was recorded only once. This CDR3 is CASSPGQTNEKLFF. CDR3 sequence (DNA): TGTGCCAGCTCACCCGGTCAGACTAATGAAAAACTGTTTTTT. J is TRBJ1-4 and V is TRBV18; D is uncertain. V was cut by 3 bases and J by 2 bases, with 7 bases left in between. The CDR3 length is 14 residues. Germline assignment: CDR1 KGHSH and CDR2 LQKENI.

CDR3 amino acids: CASSSRVGNTEAFF. The CDR3 region has the DNA TGTGCCAGCTCCTCCAGGGTGGGGAACACTGAAGCTTTCTTT. The chain uses TRBV18 and TRBJ1-1, with D tentatively TRBD1 (5 bases). Germline V gives CDR1 KGHSH, CDR2 LQKENI. The ends were cut back, 6 bases at V and 1 base at J, with 12 bases in the middle. This CDR3 is 14 amino acids long.

The chain links TRBV6-4 to TRBJ2-3; the D gene is possibly TRBD2 (6 bases). The V gene's germline CDR1 is MRHNA and CDR2 SNTAGT. The CDR3 loop spans 14 amino acids. The germline V and J ends were trimmed by 5 bases and 3 bases, with 12 bases remaining between them. DNA for the CDR3: TGTGCCAGCAGTACCGGAGGGGTTACAGATACGCAGTATTTT. This encodes CASSTGGVTDTQYF.

The V and J genes are TRBV5-1 and TRBJ1-2; D remains unclear. The CDR3 is made up of 14 amino acids. CDR1 is SGHRS and CDR2 is YFSETQ in the germline V gene. V lost 3 bases and J 0 bases, leaving 9 bases between the germline ends. CDR3: CASSSLGTNYGYTF. In DNA, the CDR3 is TGCGCCAGCAGCTCCCTGGGCACTAACTATGGCTACACCTTC.

This chain joins TRBV4-1 and TRBJ2-7; D unclear. The CDR3 is made up of 15 amino acids. The germline CDR1 and CDR2 sequences are MGHRA and YSYEKL. Trimming took off 0 bases at V and 2 bases at J, with 11 bases between the two ends. CDR3 nucleotides: TGCGCCAGCAGCCAAGAGGAACTTCGCCCCTACGAGCAGTACTTC. It translates to CASSQEELRPYEQYF.

This rearrangement joins TRBV7-6 to TRBJ2-2, with 7 bases lining up with TRBD2. CDR1 and CDR2 from the germline V gene are SGHVS and FNYEAQ. The CDR3 contains 16 residues. Trimming cost V 4 bases and J 3 bases; bases outside gene matches: 8. This chain's CDR3 is CASSSSPLADTGELFF. In nucleotides, the CDR3 is TGTGCCAGCAGCTCCTCGCCCCTAGCGGACACCGGGGAGCTGTTTTTT.

V usage is TRBV7-6 and J usage is TRBJ1-2, with no clear D. Germline CDR1 and CDR2: SGHVS and FNYEAQ. This CDR3 is 12 amino acids long. V was trimmed by 3 bases and J by 8 bases, leaving 10 bases between them. The chain's CDR3 is CASSLGGWGYTF. The CDR3 DNA reads TGTGCCAGCAGCTTGGGAGGATGGGGCTACACCTTC.

The genes are TRBV2 and TRBJ2-3; 11 bases fit TRBD2. The CDR3 has 15 residues. V lost 4 bases, J lost 0 bases, and 0 bases stayed unmatched. In germline, CDR1 is SNHLY, CDR2 FYNNEI. CDR3 bases: TGTGCCAGCAGTGGACTAGCGGGAAGCACAGATACGCAGTATTTT. Residues: CASSGLAGSTDTQYF.